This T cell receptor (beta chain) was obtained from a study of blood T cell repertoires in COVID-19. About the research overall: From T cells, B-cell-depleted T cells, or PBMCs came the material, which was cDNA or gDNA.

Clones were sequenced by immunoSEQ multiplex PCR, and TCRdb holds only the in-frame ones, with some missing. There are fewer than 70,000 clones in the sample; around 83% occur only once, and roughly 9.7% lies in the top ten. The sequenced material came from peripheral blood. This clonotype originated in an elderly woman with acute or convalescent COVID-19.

The CDR3 DNA is TGTGCCAGTAGCAAGGGACAGGCCTACGAGCAGTACTTC. Translating it yields CASSKGQAYEQYF. The chain has TRBV19 and TRBJ2-7; the match to TRBD1 covers 8 bases. CDR3 size: 13 residues. CDR1 and CDR2 from the germline V gene are LNHDA and SQIVND (reference sequence). The J segment lost 2 bases and the V segment lost 6 bases, leaving 3 bases of the junction unmatched.